What follows are 17 T cell receptor beta chains derived from one specimen sequenced in a study of blood T cells in healthy people across ages. A second about 6 to 11 cycle PCR used barcoded and J-beta primers. Each CDR3 protein gets one entry after TCRdb re-called the 5' RACE reads with MiXCR. Among about 770,000 distinct CDR3 sequences listed, around 45% were seen once. Specimen: blood. The receptors were gathered from a man aged 55-75 years in good health.

This sequence joins TRBV4-1 and TRBJ2-5; no reliable D call. The CDR3 consists of 16 residues. The germline V gene has CDR1 MGHRA and CDR2 YSYEKL. The V gene lost 6 bases and the J gene lost 1 base, with 18 bases spanning the gap. DNA of the CDR3: TGCGCCAGCAGACCCACACATGCTGGTTTCCAAGAGACCCAGTACTTC. Its protein is CASRPTHAGFQETQYF.

The chain combines TRBV7-6 with TRBJ2-7, with 9 nucleotides matching TRBD1. Trimming at V came to 1 base and at J to 6 bases, leaving 10 bases not matched to a gene. CDR1 is SGHVS, CDR2 FNYEAQ, per germline. This CDR3 is built from 16 residues. The CDR3 DNA reads TGTGCCAGCAGCTTAGGGGCCGGGACAGGGTCGGCCGAGCAGTACTTC. Its translation: CASSLGAGTGSAEQYF. Complete variable domain (other parts from reference TRBV7-6 and TRBJ2-7): GAGVSQSPRYKVTKRGQDVALRCDPISGHVSLYWYRQALGQGPEFLTYFNYEAQQDKSGLPNDRFSAERPEGSISTLTIQRTEQRDSAMYRCASSLGAGTGSAEQYFGPGTRLTVT.

The chain employs TRBV27 and TRBJ1-4; 8 nucleotides match TRBD1. CDR3 size: 19 residues. Germline assignment: CDR1 MNHEY and CDR2 SMNVEV (reference sequence). The junction had 17 bases not matched to a gene; V was cut back by 3 bases and J by 5 bases. The CDR3: CASSFRTATQGASNEKLFF. Written as DNA, the CDR3 is TGTGCCAGCAGTTTTAGGACCGCCACCCAGGGGGCCTCAAATGAAAAACTGTTTTTT.

This clonotype was observed a few times. The chain couples TRBV20-1 to TRBJ2-5, with no clear D. Germline lookup yields CDR1 DFQATT and CDR2 SNEGSKA (reference sequence). CDR3 size: 10 residues. V lost 5 bases and J 1 base, leaving 2 bases between the germline ends. The CDR3 region is CSALQETQYF. The CDR3 nucleotides are TGCAGTGCTCTCCAAGAGACCCAGTACTTC.

This chain uses TRBV6-5 with TRBJ2-1, with TRBD1 matching 7 bases. The J call may be faulty, since TRBJ2-7 better matches the DNA end. The CDR3 runs 14 residues. Germline V CDR1 and CDR2: MNHEY, SVGAGI. The CDR3 region has the DNA TGTGCCACTACTCTCAACAGGGGCTCCTACGAGCAGTACTTC. Translating gives CATTLNRGSYEQYF.

V gene TRBV12-3 or TRBV12-4 combines with J gene TRBJ2-2; maybe TRBD1 (6 bases). The length of the CDR3 is 14 residues. The germline V and J ends were trimmed by 4 bases and 5 bases, with 11 bases remaining between them. DNA of the CDR3: TGTGCCAGCAGTTGGCAGGGGACAACCGGGGAGCTGTTTTTT. As protein: CASSWQGTTGELFF.

V gene TRBV5-1 combines with J gene TRBJ2-1; a weak D match, TRBD1 (6 bases). V was clipped by 0 bases and J by 4 bases, with 11 bases between them. The CDR3 runs 15 residues. The germline V gene has CDR1 SGHRS and CDR2 YFSETQ. CDR3 region: CASSLEAGTYNEQFF. The CDR3 nucleotides are TGCGCCAGCAGCTTGGAGGCAGGGACATACAATGAGCAGTTCTTC. Using reference TRBV5-1 and TRBJ2-1 for the parts outside the CDR3, the full variable domain is KAGVTQTPRYLIKTRGQQVTLSCSPISGHRSVSWYQQTPGQGLQFLFEYFSETQRNKGNFPGRFSGRQFSNSRSEMNVSTLELGDSALYLCASSLEAGTYNEQFFGPGTRLTVL.

The chain joins TRBV2 to TRBJ1-5; D not certain. The CDR3 contains 15 residues. CDR1 and CDR2 (germline): SNHLY, FYNNEI. The ends were cut back, 6 bases at V and 7 bases at J, with 19 bases in the middle. The CDR3 loop reads CASSAEHGQRQPQHF. CDR3 coding DNA: TGTGCCAGCAGCGCCGAGCACGGGCAACGGCAGCCCCAGCATTTT.

In this sample, this clonotype turned up a few times. The chain employs TRBV7-2 and TRBJ2-1, with 12 bases matching TRBD2. CDR3 size: 17 residues. Germline V lookup: CDR1 SGHTA, CDR2 FQGNSA. V was clipped by 0 bases and J by 7 bases; unmatched bases: 7. CDR3 loop: CASSLAGLAGTLNEQFF. CDR3 DNA sequence: TGTGCCAGCAGCTTAGCGGGACTAGCGGGTACCTTGAATGAGCAGTTCTTC.

Only one count was recorded for this clonotype. The genes are TRBV28 and TRBJ1-2; the D gene is possibly TRBD1 (6 bases). Trimming cost V 4 bases and J 7 bases, with 19 bases left between them. The CDR3 contains 15 residues. Germline loops: CDR1 MDHEN, CDR2 SYDVKM. In DNA form, the CDR3 reads TGTGCCAGCAGTTCCTCCCCAACAGGGATTCTTGGCTACACCTTC. It is translated as CASSSSPTGILGYTF.

V is TRBV4-1 and J is TRBJ1-3; D uncertain. In germline, CDR1 is MGHRA, CDR2 YSYEKL. The CDR3 is 15 amino acids. The V and J ends lost 0 bases and 2 bases respectively, with 8 bases between them. The CDR3 DNA follows: TGCGCCAGCAGCCAAGATGACGGGGCTGGAAACACCATATATTTT. Translation gives CASSQDDGAGNTIYF.

J is TRBJ2-1 and V is TRBV20-1, with TRBD2 matching 15 bases. Judging by the DNA end, TRBJ2-7 fits better; the J call may be wrong. The germline gives CDR1 DFQATT, CDR2 SNEGSKA (reference sequence). This CDR3 is 15 amino acids long. Here the CDR3 reads CSARTSGRVRGEQYF. In DNA form, the CDR3 reads TGCAGTGCCCGGACTAGCGGGAGGGTCCGTGGCGAGCAGTACTTC.

The chain employs TRBV5-5 and TRBJ2-7; D unclear. Trimming cost V 0 bases and J 1 base, with 11 bases left between them. This CDR3 comprises 15 residues. CDR1 and CDR2 (germline): SGHKS, YYEKEE (reference sequence). The CDR3 loop is CASSLASGFSYEQYF. The CDR3 coding sequence is TGTGCCAGCAGCTTGGCGTCCGGTTTTTCCTACGAGCAGTACTTC.

The V call is TRBV20-1, the J call TRBJ2-4; no definite D call. This CDR3 has 15 amino acids. Trimming took 7 bases from V and 0 from J, leaving 16 bases between them. CDR1 is DFQATT and CDR2 is SNEGSKA in the germline V gene (reference sequence). Here the CDR3 DNA reads TGCAGTGTTAGTAAACAGAATCTAGCCAAAAACATTCAGTACTTC. This encodes CSVSKQNLAKNIQYF.

The CDR3 DNA is TGTGCCAGCAGCCAGGACAGGCCGGTATCCTACGAGCAGTACTTC. Translating it yields CASSQDRPVSYEQYF. The genes are TRBV11-2 and TRBJ2-7; 7 positions agree with TRBD1. The V and J ends lost 5 bases and 1 base, in that order; junction bases with no gene match: 8. The CDR3 covers 15 residues. CDR1 is SGHAT, CDR2 FQNNGV, per germline.

The chain carries TRBV5-5 and TRBJ1-4; D uncertain. The CDR3 runs to 16 residues. Trimming removed 0 bases from V and 0 bases from J, with 9 bases in between. Germline V gives CDR1 SGHKS, CDR2 YYEKEE (reference sequence). The CDR3 loop is CASSLDGATTNEKLFF. Written as DNA, the CDR3 is TGTGCCAGCAGCTTGGATGGTGCTACAACTAATGAAAAACTGTTTTTT.

The rearrangement links TRBV12-3 or TRBV12-4 to TRBJ2-1; 7 positions agree with TRBD2. The J call is uncertain, as TRBJ2-7 better fits the DNA end. This CDR3 has 14 amino acids. CDR3 in DNA: TGTGCCACCTCTAGGGCAGGGAGGGCAAATGAGCAGTACTTC. Translating it yields CATSRAGRANEQYF.